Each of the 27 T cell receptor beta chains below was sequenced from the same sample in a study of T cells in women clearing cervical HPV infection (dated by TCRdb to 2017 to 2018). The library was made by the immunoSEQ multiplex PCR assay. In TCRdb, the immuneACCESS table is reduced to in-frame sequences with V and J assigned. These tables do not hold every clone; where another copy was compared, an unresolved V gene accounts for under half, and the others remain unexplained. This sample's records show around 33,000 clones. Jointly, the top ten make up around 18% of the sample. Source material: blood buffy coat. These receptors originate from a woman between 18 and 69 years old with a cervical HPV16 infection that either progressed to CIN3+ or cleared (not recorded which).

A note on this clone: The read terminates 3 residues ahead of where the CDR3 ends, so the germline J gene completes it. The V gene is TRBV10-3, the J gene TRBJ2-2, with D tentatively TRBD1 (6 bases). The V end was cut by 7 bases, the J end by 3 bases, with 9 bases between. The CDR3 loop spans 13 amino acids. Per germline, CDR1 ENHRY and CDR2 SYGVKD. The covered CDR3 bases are TGTGCCATCAACAGGGATGACACCGGGGAG. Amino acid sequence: CAINRDDTGE. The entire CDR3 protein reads CAINRDDTGELFF.

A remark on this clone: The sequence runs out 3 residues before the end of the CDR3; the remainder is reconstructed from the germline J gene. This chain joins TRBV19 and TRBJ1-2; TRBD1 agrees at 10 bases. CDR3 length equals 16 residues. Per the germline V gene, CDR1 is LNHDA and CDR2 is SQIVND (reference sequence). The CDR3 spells CASRQSGTGELDTYTF. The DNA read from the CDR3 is TGTGCCAGTAGACAGTCCGGGACAGGGGAATTGGATACC. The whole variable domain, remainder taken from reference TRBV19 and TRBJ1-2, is DGGITQSPKYLFRKEGQNVTLSCEQNLNHDAMYWYRQDPGQGLRLIYYSQIVNDFQKGDIAEGYSVSREKKESFPLTVTSAQKNPTAFYLCASRQSGTGELDTYTFGSGTRLTVV.

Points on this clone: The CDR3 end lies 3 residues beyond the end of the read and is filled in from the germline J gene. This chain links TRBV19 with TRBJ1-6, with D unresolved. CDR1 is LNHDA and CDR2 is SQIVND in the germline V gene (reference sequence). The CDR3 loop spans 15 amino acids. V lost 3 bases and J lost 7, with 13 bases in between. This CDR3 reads CASSIEARLNSPLHF. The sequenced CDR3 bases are TGTGCCAGTAGTATCGAGGCCCGACTAAATTCACCC. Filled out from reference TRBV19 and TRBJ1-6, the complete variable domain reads DGGITQSPKYLFRKEGQNVTLSCEQNLNHDAMYWYRQDPGQGLRLIYYSQIVNDFQKGDIAEGYSVSREKKESFPLTVTSAQKNPTAFYLCASSIEARLNSPLHFGNGTRLTVT.

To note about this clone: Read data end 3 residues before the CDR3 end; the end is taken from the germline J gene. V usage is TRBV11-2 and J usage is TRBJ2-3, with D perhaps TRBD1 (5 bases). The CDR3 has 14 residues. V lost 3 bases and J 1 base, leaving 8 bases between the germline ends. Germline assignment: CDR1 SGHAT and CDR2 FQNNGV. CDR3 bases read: TGTGCCAGCAGCTTCGACAGAGGCACAGATACG. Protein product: CASSFDRGTDT. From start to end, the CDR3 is CASSFDRGTDTQYF.

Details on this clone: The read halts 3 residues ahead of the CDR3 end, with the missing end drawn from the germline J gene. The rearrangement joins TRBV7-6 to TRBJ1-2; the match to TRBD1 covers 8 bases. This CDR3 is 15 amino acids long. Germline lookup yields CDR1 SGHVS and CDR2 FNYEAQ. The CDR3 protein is CASSVDRGRTYDYTF. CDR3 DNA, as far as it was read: TGTGCCAGCAGCGTTGACAGGGGAAGGACCTACGAC.

Here the CDR3 reads CASSSRGRQYEQYF. The covered CDR3 bases are TGTGCCAGCAGCTCTAGAGGGCGACAGTACGAG. The V and J genes are TRBV7-2 and TRBJ2-7, with D tentatively TRBD1 or TRBD2 (5 bases each). The sequence runs out 3 residues before the end of the CDR3; the remainder is reconstructed from the germline J gene. V lost 4 bases to trimming and J lost 4 bases, with 14 bases between them. This CDR3 has 14 residues. The germline V gene has CDR1 SGHTA and CDR2 FQGNSA.

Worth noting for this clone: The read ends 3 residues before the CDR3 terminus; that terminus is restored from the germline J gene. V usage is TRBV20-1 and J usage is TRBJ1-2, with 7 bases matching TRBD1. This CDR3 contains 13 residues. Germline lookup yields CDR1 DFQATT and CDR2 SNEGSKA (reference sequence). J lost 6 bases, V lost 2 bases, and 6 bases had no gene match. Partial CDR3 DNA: TGCAGTGCTAGACCCGGGACAGTACATGGC. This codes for CSARPGTVHG. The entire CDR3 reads CSARPGTVHGYTF.

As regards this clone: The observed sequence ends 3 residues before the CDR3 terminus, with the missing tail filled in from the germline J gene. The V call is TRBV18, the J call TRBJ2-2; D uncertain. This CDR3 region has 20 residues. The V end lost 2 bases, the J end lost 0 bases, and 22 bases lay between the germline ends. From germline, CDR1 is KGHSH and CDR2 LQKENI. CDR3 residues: CASSPKGSGDQNTNTGELFF. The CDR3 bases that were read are TGTGCCAGCTCACCAAAAGGTTCAGGCGATCAAAATACGAACACCGGGGAG.

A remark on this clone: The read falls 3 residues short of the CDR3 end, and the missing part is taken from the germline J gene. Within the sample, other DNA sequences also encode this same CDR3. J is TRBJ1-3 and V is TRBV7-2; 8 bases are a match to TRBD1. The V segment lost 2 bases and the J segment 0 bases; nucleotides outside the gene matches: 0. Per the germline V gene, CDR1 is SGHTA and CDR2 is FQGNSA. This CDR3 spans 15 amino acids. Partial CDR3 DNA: TGTGCCAGCAGCTTAACAGGGGGCTCTGGAAACACC. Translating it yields CASSLTGGSGNT. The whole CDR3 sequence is CASSLTGGSGNTIYF.

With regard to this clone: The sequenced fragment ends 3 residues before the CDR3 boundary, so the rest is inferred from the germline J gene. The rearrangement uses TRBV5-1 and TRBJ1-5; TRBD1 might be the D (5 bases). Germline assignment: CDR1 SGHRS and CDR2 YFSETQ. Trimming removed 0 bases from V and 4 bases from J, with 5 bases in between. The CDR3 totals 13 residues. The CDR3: CASSLGQNQPQHF. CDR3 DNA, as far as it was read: TGCGCCAGCAGCTTGGGACAGAATCAGCCC.

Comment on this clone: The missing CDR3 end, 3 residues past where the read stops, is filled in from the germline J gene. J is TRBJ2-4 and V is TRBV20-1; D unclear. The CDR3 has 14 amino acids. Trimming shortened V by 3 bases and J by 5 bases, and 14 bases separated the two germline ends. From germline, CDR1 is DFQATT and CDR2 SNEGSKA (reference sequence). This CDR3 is CSARWATGQNIQYF. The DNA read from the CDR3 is TGCAGTGCTAGGTGGGCGACCGGCCAAAACATT.

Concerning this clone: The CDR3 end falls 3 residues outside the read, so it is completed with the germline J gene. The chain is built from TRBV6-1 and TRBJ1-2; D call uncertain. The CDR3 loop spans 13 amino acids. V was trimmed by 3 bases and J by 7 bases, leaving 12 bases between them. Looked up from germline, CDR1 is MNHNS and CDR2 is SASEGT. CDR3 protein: CASSEQAFGGYTF. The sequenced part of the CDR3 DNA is TGTGCCAGCAGTGAGCAGGCCTTCGGTGGC.

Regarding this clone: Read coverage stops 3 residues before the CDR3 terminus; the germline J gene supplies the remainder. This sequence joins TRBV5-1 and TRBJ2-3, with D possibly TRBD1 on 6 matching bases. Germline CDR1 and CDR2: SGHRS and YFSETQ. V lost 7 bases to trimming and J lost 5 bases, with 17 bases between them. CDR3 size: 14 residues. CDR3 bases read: TGCGCCAGCTCCCCACAGGGCAGGAGAGATACG. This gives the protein CASSPQGRRDT. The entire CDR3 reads CASSPQGRRDTQYF.

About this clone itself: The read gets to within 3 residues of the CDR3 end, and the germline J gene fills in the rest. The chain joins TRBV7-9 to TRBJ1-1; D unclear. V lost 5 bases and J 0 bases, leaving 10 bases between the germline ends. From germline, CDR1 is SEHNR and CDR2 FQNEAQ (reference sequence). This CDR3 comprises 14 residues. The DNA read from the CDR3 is TGTGCCAGCAGCCTAGGTAGTCTGAACACTGAA. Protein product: CASSLGSLNTE. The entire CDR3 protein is CASSLGSLNTEAFF.

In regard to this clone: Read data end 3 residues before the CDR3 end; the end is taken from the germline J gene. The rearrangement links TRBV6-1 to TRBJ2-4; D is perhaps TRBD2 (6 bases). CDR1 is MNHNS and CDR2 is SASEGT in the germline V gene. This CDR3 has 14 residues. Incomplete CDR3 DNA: TGTGCCAGCAGTGGCGCGGGACTCAATCAGCCT. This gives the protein CASSGAGLNQP. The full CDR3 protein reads CASSGAGLNQPQYF.

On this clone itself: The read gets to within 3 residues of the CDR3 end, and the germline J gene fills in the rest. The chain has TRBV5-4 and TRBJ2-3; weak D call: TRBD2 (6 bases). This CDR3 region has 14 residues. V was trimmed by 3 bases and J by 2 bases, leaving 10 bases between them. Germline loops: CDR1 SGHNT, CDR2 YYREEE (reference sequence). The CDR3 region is CASSSDYNTDTQYF. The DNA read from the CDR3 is TGTGCCAGCAGCTCGGACTATAACACAGATACG. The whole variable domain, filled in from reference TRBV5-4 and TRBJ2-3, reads ETGVTQSPTHLIKTRGQQVTLRCSSQSGHNTVSWYQQALGQGPQFIFQYYREEENGRGNFPPRFSGLQFPNYSSELNVNALELDDSALYLCASSSDYNTDTQYFGPGTRLTVL.

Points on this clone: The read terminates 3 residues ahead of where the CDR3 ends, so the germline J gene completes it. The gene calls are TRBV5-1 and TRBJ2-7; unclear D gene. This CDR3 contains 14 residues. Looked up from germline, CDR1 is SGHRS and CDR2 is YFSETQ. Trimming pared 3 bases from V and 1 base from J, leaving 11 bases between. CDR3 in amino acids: CASSSVYGSYEQYF. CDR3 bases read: TGCGCCAGCAGCTCGGTTTATGGTTCCTACGAG.

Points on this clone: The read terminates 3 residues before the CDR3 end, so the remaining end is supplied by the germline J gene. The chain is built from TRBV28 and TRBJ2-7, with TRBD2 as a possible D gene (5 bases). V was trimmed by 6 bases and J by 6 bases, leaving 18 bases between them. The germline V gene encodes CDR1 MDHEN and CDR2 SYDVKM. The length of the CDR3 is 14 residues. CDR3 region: CASRPSGPRGEQYF. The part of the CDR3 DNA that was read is TGTGCCAGCAGGCCAAGCGGCCCGCGCGGCGAG.

The sequenced CDR3 bases are TGTGCCAGCTCACCATCCAGACAGAATGTCAATGAC. The encoded protein is CASSPSRQNVND. The CDR3 in its entirety is CASSPSRQNVNDYTF. The chain combines TRBV18 with TRBJ1-2, with a weak D call TRBD1 (5 bases). Read data end 3 residues before the CDR3 end; the end is taken from the germline J gene. The CDR3 totals 15 residues. Germline CDR1 and CDR2: KGHSH and LQKENI.

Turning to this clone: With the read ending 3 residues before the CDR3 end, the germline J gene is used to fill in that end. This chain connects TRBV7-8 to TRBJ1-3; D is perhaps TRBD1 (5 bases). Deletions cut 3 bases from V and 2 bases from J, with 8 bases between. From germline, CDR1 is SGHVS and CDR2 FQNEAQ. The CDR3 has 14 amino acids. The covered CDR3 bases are TGTGCCAGCAGCTTGAGAGGGGCTGGAAACACC. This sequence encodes CASSLRGAGNT. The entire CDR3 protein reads CASSLRGAGNTIYF.

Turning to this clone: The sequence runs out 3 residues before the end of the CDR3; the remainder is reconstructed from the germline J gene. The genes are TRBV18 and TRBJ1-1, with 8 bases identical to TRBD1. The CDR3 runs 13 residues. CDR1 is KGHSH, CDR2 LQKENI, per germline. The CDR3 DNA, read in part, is TGTGCCAGCTCGCCTCCGGGACAGGTAAAA. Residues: CASSPPGQVK. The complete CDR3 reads CASSPPGQVKAFF.

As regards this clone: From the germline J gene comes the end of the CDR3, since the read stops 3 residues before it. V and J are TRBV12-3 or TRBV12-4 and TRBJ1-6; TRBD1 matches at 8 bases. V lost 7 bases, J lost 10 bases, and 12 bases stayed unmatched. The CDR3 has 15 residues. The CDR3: CASTLGAGGLSPLHF. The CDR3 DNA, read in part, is TGTGCCAGCACCCTGGGAGCAGGGGGCTTGTCACCC.

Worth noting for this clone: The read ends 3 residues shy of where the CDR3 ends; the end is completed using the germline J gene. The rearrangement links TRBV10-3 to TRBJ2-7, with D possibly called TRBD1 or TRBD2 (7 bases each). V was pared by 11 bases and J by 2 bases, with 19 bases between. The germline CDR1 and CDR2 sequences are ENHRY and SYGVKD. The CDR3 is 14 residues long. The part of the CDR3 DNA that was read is TGTGCCGTCGGGGAGGGGGCCCCTCCCTACGAG. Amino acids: CAVGEGAPPYE. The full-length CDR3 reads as CAVGEGAPPYEQYF.

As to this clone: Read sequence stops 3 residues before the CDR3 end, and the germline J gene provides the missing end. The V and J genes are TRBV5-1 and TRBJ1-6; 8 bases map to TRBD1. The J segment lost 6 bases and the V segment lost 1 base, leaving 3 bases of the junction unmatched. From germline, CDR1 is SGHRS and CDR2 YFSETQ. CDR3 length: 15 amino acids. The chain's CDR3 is CASSLPGQVNSPLHF. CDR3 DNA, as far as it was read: TGCGCCAGCAGCTTGCCGGGACAGGTTAATTCACCC.

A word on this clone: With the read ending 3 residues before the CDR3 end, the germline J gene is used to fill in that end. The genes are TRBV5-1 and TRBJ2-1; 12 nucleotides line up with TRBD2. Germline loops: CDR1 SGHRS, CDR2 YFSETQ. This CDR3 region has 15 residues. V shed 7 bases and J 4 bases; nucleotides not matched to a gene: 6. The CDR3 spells CASRRTSGDYNEQFF. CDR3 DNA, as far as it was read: TGCGCCAGCCGACGGACTAGCGGGGATTACAATGAG.

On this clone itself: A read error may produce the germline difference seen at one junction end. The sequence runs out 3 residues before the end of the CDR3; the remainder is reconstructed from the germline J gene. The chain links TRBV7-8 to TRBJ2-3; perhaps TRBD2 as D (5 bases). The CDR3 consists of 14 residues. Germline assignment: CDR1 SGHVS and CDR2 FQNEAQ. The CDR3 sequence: CASSPDLRSETQYF. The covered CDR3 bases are TGTGCCAGCTCCCCGGACTTACGCTCAGAGACG.

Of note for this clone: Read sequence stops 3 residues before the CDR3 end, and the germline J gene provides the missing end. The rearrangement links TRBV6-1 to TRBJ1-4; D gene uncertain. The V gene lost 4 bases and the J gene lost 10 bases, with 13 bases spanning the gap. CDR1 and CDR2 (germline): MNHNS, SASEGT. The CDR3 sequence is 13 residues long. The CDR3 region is CASSAGRQAKLFF. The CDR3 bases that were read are TGTGCCAGCAGTGCCGGCAGGCAGGCAAAA.